This entry concerns a single T cell receptor beta chain. The sample comes from a study of T-cell memory formation after mild COVID-19. TCRdb ran MiXCR on the 5' RACE reads and lists one entry per CDR3 protein. The repertoire holds hundreds of thousands of distinct CDR3 sequences, with under 20% as singletons. CDR1 is MGHRA, CDR2 YSYEKL, per germline. V dropped 2 bases and J dropped 5; count of bases not matched to a gene: 8. The CDR3 loop spans 15 amino acids. Material for sequencing was PBMCs or a T cell subset sorted from them (not recorded which). This sequence was found in an adult woman who had mild COVID-19 (a few samples of this study predate the infection). Cell type and time point are not known. The rearrangement joins TRBV4-1 to TRBJ2-5, with TRBD1 matching over 7 bases. The chain's CDR3 is CASSQRPGQAETQYF. The CDR3 DNA reads TGCGCCAGCAGCCAACGTCCAGGACAGGCGGAGACCCAGTACTTC.